A selection of T cell receptor beta chains follows, all from one sample in a study of cytomegalovirus exposure and HLA in healthy donors. Method: immunoSEQ multiplex PCR; TCRdb's copy keeps in-frame clones and lacks some. The sample yields about 90,000 clones, approximately 70% seen once. Sequenced material: PBMCs. The receptors shown here come from a man aged 25-40 years in good health and CMV-seronegative. Both conserved end residues are part of each CDR3. A D gene is named only where the DNA matches it firmly. Size is omitted from some rows. Given values are once, few, many or a class for expanded clones.

v_call	j_call	d_call	clone_size	cdr3_aa	cdr3_nt
TRBV14	TRBJ2-7	-	few	CASSQYLGYEQYF	TGTGCCAGCAGCCAATATCTCGGTTACGAGCAGTACTTC
TRBV29-1	TRBJ2-7	TRBD2	-	CSVEKRLAGDYEQYF	TGCAGCGTTGAAAAACGCCTAGCGGGAGACTACGAGCAGTACTTC
TRBV28	TRBJ2-6	-	-	CASSPDTEAGANVLTF	TGTGCCAGCAGTCCGGACACTGAAGCCGGGGCCAACGTCCTGACTTTC
TRBV6-5	TRBJ1-2	TRBD1	-	CASSYSHKGAEGYTF	TGTGCCAGCAGTTACTCCCATAAGGGGGCGGAGGGCTACACCTTC
TRBV5-1	TRBJ2-3	-	once	CASSRPGGITDTQYF	TGCGCCAGCAGCAGGCCTGGCGGGATCACAGATACGCAGTATTTT
TRBV2	TRBJ1-1	-	-	CASSGLDKLYTEAFF	TGTGCCAGCAGTGGATTGGACAAGTTGTACACTGAAGCTTTCTTT
TRBV27	TRBJ2-7	-	few	CASSLTGIGTYEQYF	TGTGCCAGCAGCCTAACAGGGATAGGGACCTACGAGCAGTACTTC
TRBV15	TRBJ1-2	-	once	CATSREAEWDGYTF	TGTGCCACCAGCAGAGAGGCGGAGTGGGATGGCTACACCTTC
TRBV27	TRBJ1-6	-	-	CASAIGDLPLHF	TGTGCCAGCGCTATAGGAGACCTTCCCCTCCACTTT
TRBV6-6	TRBJ2-1	-	-	CASRETSVSYNEQFF	TGTGCCAGCAGGGAGACCTCGGTCTCCTACAATGAGCAGTTCTTC
TRBV2	TRBJ1-1	-	-	CASTREGVYTEAFF	TGTGCCAGCACCCGAGAGGGGGTGTACACTGAAGCTTTCTTT
TRBV4-3	TRBJ1-3	-	-	CASSHKGLDSGNTIYF	TGCGCCAGCTCTCACAAAGGACTGGACTCTGGAAACACCATATATTTT
TRBV7-2	TRBJ1-2	TRBD1	-	CASSLGQGVHYGYTF	TGTGCCAGCAGCTTAGGACAGGGGGTTCACTATGGCTACACCTTC
TRBV10-3	TRBJ2-1	TRBD2	-	CAIMGRDNEQFF	TGTGCCATCATGGGGAGGGACAATGAGCAGTTCTTC
TRBV11-2	TRBJ1-4	TRBD1	few	CASQGTGLEKLFF	TGTGCCAGCCAGGGGACAGGACTTGAAAAACTGTTTTTT
TRBV6-1	TRBJ2-5	TRBD1	-	CASSEISRDRGRVAQYF	TGTGCCAGCAGTGAAATTAGTCGGGACAGGGGGCGAGTCGCCCAGTACTTC
TRBV7-2	TRBJ1-1	-	few	CASSPDPGNTEAFF	TGTGCCAGCAGTCCCGACCCGGGGAACACTGAAGCTTTCTTT
TRBV7-9	TRBJ2-7	-	-	CASSLRSYEQYF	TGTGCCAGCAGCTTACGCTCCTACGAGCAGTACTTC
TRBV7-2	TRBJ1-1	TRBD1	-	CASSSDGQGGTEAFF	TGTGCCAGCAGTTCCGATGGACAGGGTGGGACTGAAGCTTTCTTT
TRBV9	TRBJ2-7	TRBD1	-	CASSAGQGKSVYF	TGTGCCAGCAGCGCCGGACAGGGGAAATCCGTGTACTTC
TRBV7-3	TRBJ1-3	TRBD1	-	CASSLQGTGSGNTIYF	TGTGCCAGCAGCCTACAGGGGACAGGCTCTGGAAACACCATATATTTT
TRBV28	TRBJ2-1	TRBD1	-	CASSPGTAYNEQFF	TGTGCCAGCAGTCCCGGGACAGCATACAATGAGCAGTTCTTC
TRBV5-5	TRBJ1-6	TRBD1	few	CASSPPGTGVNSPLHF	TGTGCCAGCAGCCCTCCCGGGACAGGGGTAAATTCACCCCTCCACTTT
TRBV5-5	TRBJ1-2	-	-	CASSLKGASGYTF	TGTGCCAGCAGCTTGAAAGGGGCGAGTGGCTACACCTTC
TRBV5-1	TRBJ1-4	-	-	CASSLSDLYPPKLFF	TGCGCCAGCAGCTTGTCCGACTTATATCCCCCTAAACTGTTTTTT
TRBV10-3	TRBJ2-3	-	-	CAISESGFTDTQYF	TGTGCCATCAGTGAATCCGGGTTCACAGATACGCAGTATTTT
TRBV4-1	TRBJ1-2	TRBD1	-	CASSQEGGGGYTF	TGCGCCAGCAGCCAAGAAGGAGGGGGCGGCTACACCTTC
TRBV29-1	TRBJ2-2	-	-	CSVRGNTGELFF	TGCAGCGTTCGGGGGAACACCGGGGAGCTGTTTTTT
TRBV25-1	TRBJ2-3	TRBD1	-	CASSDHRQGGVDTQYF	TGTGCCAGCAGTGACCACAGACAGGGCGGTGTGGATACGCAGTATTTT
TRBV30	TRBJ2-7	TRBD1	-	CAWGPGQGVSEQYF	TGTGCCTGGGGGCCGGGACAGGGGGTTTCCGAGCAGTACTTC
TRBV14	TRBJ2-3	-	-	CASSQSTGGLQYF	TGTGCCAGCAGCCAATCCACCGGCGGACTCCAGTATTTT
TRBV7-3	TRBJ2-3	TRBD2	-	CAGSPPGGGGAGDTQYF	TGTGCCGGCAGCCCCCCTGGCGGCGGGGGGGCGGGAGATACGCAGTATTTT
TRBV6-5	TRBJ1-1	-	once	CASSYSNGRAEAFF	TGTGCCAGCAGTTACTCGAATGGCAGGGCTGAAGCTTTCTTT
TRBV4-1	TRBJ2-7	TRBD2	-	CASSQQAGGPTDEQYF	TGCGCCAGCAGCCAACAAGCGGGGGGCCCCACCGACGAGCAGTACTTC
TRBV5-1	TRBJ1-5	-	few	CASSFFQPQHF	TGCGCCAGCAGCTTCTTTCAGCCCCAGCATTTT
TRBV10-3	TRBJ1-5	TRBD1	few	CAIRDGQERSQPQHF	TGTGCCATCAGGGACGGACAGGAGAGAAGCCAGCCCCAGCATTTT
TRBV28	TRBJ2-5	-	-	CASRDQETQYF	TGTGCCAGTCGGGACCAAGAGACCCAGTACTTC
TRBV7-2	TRBJ1-1	-	-	CASSLEPNTEAFF	TGTGCCAGCAGCTTAGAGCCGAACACTGAAGCTTTCTTT
TRBV6-1	TRBJ2-1	-	few	CASSFGIREQFF	TGTGCCAGCAGCTTCGGGATACGTGAGCAGTTCTTC
TRBV6-5	TRBJ2-2	-	-	CASRPGHQNTGELFF	TGTGCCAGCAGGCCGGGACACCAGAACACCGGGGAGCTGTTTTTT
TRBV7-2	TRBJ2-7	-	-	CASRRGLPSDEQYF	TGTGCCAGCAGGAGAGGTTTACCCTCTGACGAGCAGTACTTC
TRBV29-1	TRBJ2-1	TRBD1	-	CSVERALGQPGVGNEQFF	TGCAGCGTCGAAAGAGCCCTGGGACAGCCAGGGGTAGGGAATGAGCAGTTCTTC
TRBV6-5	TRBJ1-1	-	-	CASSRTGRTEAFF	TGTGCCAGCAGTAGAACAGGTCGTACTGAAGCTTTCTTT
TRBV19	TRBJ1-1	-	-	CASSMLTPGTEAFF	TGTGCCAGTAGCATGCTAACCCCGGGGACTGAAGCTTTCTTT
TRBV9	TRBJ2-2	-	-	CASSVEPTSKTGELFF	TGTGCCAGCAGCGTAGAACCGACTAGTAAGACCGGGGAGCTGTTTTTT
TRBV6-9	TRBJ2-5	TRBD2	-	CASSFATSGLQETQYF	TGTGCCAGCAGTTTTGCTACTAGCGGTTTACAAGAGACCCAGTACTTC
TRBV7-9	TRBJ2-3	-	-	CASSLRAGSTDTQYF	TGTGCCAGCAGCTTACGGGCAGGGAGCACAGATACGCAGTATTTT
TRBV30	TRBJ1-5	TRBD1	-	CATGQGGPQPQHF	TGTGCTACCGGCCAGGGGGGTCCTCAGCCCCAGCATTTT
TRBV5-5	TRBJ1-1	TRBD1	-	CASSLEGTGGYEAFF	TGTGCCAGCAGCTTGGAGGGGACAGGGGGTTACGAAGCTTTCTTT
TRBV5-1	TRBJ2-5	TRBD2	-	CASSLALLAETQYF	TGCGCCAGCAGCTTGGCCTTACTAGCGGAGACCCAGTACTTC
TRBV7-8	TRBJ2-7	TRBD2	-	CASSSASGRSEQYF	TGTGCCAGCAGCTCCGCTAGCGGGAGAAGCGAGCAGTACTTC
TRBV7-2	TRBJ1-1	-	-	CASSLGTSTEAFF	TGTGCCAGCAGCTTAGGGACATCCACTGAAGCTTTCTTT
TRBV27	TRBJ2-7	-	-	CASRGRNEQYF	TGTGCCAGCAGAGGCAGGAACGAGCAGTACTTC
TRBV7-8	TRBJ2-7	-	-	CASSLGNNYEQYF	TGTGCCAGCAGCTTAGGAAACAACTACGAGCAGTACTTC